Listed here are 28 T cell receptor beta chains from one sample, sequenced in a study of shared clonotypes between healthy human individuals. TCRdb's copy holds only in-frame clones and misses some; the assay was immunoSEQ multiplex PCR. The profile covers millions of clones, with 90% to 95% appearing a single time and roughly 0.15% taken by the ten largest. Sequencing was carried out using naive CD4+ T cells sorted from blood. Subset specified: CD45RA+ positively selected. All receptors come from a man aged 18 to 29 in good health.

The genes are TRBV7-2 and TRBJ1-6, with 7 positions matching TRBD1. CDR3 size: 12 residues. Germline CDR1 SGHTA, CDR2 FQGNSA. The ends lost 10 bases at V and 5 bases at J; junction bases unmatched: 2. The CDR3 reads CAIQGNNSPLHF. CDR3 DNA: TGTGCCATACAGGGGAATAATTCACCCCTCCACTTT.

This clone was detected a few times. The chain carries TRBV7-2 and TRBJ1-1, with D unresolved. Trimming stripped 5 bases from V and 0 bases from J, with 10 bases between. The CDR3 totals 14 residues. Per the germline V gene, CDR1 is SGHTA and CDR2 is FQGNSA. In DNA, the CDR3 is TGTGCCAGCAGCCATGGTACCTTGAACACTGAAGCTTTCTTT. Its protein product is CASSHGTLNTEAFF.

The chain employs TRBV9 and TRBJ2-2; 8 nucleotides line up with TRBD1. Germline CDR1 and CDR2: SGDLS and YYNGEE. The J segment lost 4 bases and the V segment lost 4 bases, leaving 6 bases of the junction unmatched. This CDR3 has 15 residues. The chain's CDR3 is CASSSTGVLTGELFF. Here the CDR3 DNA reads TGTGCCAGCAGCTCGACAGGGGTCCTCACCGGGGAGCTGTTTTTT.

V is TRBV18 and J is TRBJ2-1, with D unclear. Germline CDR1 is KGHSH and CDR2 is LQKENI. V lost 1 base, J lost 9 bases, and 7 bases lay in between. The CDR3 sequence is 12 residues long. The DNA of the CDR3 is TGTGCCAGCTCACCACGGAACAGTGAGCAGTTCTTC. Translated, it gives CASSPRNSEQFF.

The J gene is TRBJ2-1, the V gene TRBV27; D not resolved. The CDR3 is 13 residues long. CDR1 is MNHEY and CDR2 is SMNVEV in the germline V gene (reference sequence). Trimming cost V 8 bases and J 4 bases, with 12 bases left between them. CDR3 nucleotides: TGTGCCAGCGTCCCGGACGGTTACAATGAGCAGTTCTTC. Encoded protein: CASVPDGYNEQFF.

The chain has TRBV7-3 and TRBJ1-1; 10 bases are a match to TRBD1. The CDR3 consists of 16 residues. Germline V lookup: CDR1 SGHTA, CDR2 FQGTGA. The V and J ends lost 0 bases and 3 bases, in that order; junction bases with no gene match: 4. Written as DNA, the CDR3 is TGTGCCAGCAGCTTAACAGCGACAGGGGGCCACACTGAAGCTTTCTTT. As protein: CASSLTATGGHTEAFF.

The CDR3 loop is CASSLDGASNQPQHF. CDR3 DNA: TGTGCCAGCAGTTTGGACGGAGCAAGCAATCAGCCCCAGCATTTT. V is TRBV7-8 and J is TRBJ1-5; no firm D call. This CDR3 contains 15 residues. Germline values: CDR1 SGHVS, CDR2 FQNEAQ. The V end lost 6 bases, the J end lost 1 base, and 13 bases lay between the germline ends.

As regards this clone: Other DNA sequences in the sample encode the same CDR3. The chain is built from TRBV5-1 and TRBJ1-2, with D possibly matching TRBD1 (5 bases). The V and J ends lost 0 bases and 1 base respectively, with 10 bases between them. Germline loops: CDR1 SGHRS, CDR2 YFSETQ. This CDR3 spans 15 amino acids. CDR3 in DNA: TGCGCCAGCAGCTTGGGGGGCCAGGTTAACTATGGCTACACCTTC. It yields the protein CASSLGGQVNYGYTF.

CDR3 nucleotides: TGTGCCTGGAGCATAAAGGCCGCTTCCTACGAGCAGTACTTC. It yields the protein CAWSIKAASYEQYF. The V call is TRBV30, the J call TRBJ2-7; the D is unclear. The V gene's germline CDR1 is GTSNPN and CDR2 SVGIG (reference sequence). V gave up 3 bases and J gave up 1 base, with 13 bases separating them. The CDR3 extends over 14 amino acids.

The chain joins TRBV4-1 to TRBJ2-5; possibly TRBD2 for D (6 bases). CDR3 size: 14 residues. The V gene's germline CDR1 is MGHRA and CDR2 YSYEKL. Trimming shortened V by 4 bases and J by 3 bases, and 12 bases separated the two germline ends. The CDR3 DNA sequence: TGCGCCAGCAGCCCGGGGGAAAACAAAGAGACCCAGTACTTC. This translates into CASSPGENKETQYF.

The CDR3: CASSTLTGAGTQYF. The CDR3 nucleotides read TGTGCCAGCAGTACCCTGACAGGGGCCGGGACCCAGTACTTC. V usage is TRBV6-5 and J usage is TRBJ2-5; the match to TRBD1 covers 8 bases. Germline V gives CDR1 MNHEY, CDR2 SVGAGI. The J segment lost 7 bases and the V segment lost 5 bases, leaving 9 bases of the junction unmatched. This CDR3 has 14 amino acids.

Of note for this clone: Other DNA sequences in this specimen translate into the identical CDR3. The CDR3 reads CASSQEGLAGTYEQYF. CDR3 sequence (DNA): TGTGCCAGCAGCCAGGAGGGACTAGCGGGGACCTACGAGCAGTACTTC. The rearrangement joins TRBV7-2 to TRBJ2-7, with 13 nucleotides matching TRBD2. The J segment lost 2 bases and the V segment lost 5 bases, leaving 6 bases of the junction unmatched. The CDR3 loop spans 16 amino acids. In germline, CDR1 is SGHTA, CDR2 FQGNSA.

The chain links TRBV5-4 to TRBJ2-1, with D possibly being TRBD2 (5 bases). The CDR3 totals 16 residues. V was shortened by 1 base and J by 4 bases, with 15 bases between the two germline ends. Looked up from germline, CDR1 is SGHNT and CDR2 is YYREEE (reference sequence). For the CDR3, the DNA is TGTGCCAGCAGCTTGTTTGCGGGCGGATGGTACAATGAGCAGTTCTTC. This encodes CASSLFAGGWYNEQFF. Complete variable domain (other parts from reference TRBV5-4 and TRBJ2-1): ETGVTQSPTHLIKTRGQQVTLRCSSQSGHNTVSWYQQALGQGPQFIFQYYREEENGRGNFPPRFSGLQFPNYSSELNVNALELDDSALYLCASSLFAGGWYNEQFFGPGTRLTVL.

About this clone: Additional DNA sequences in this sample encode the identical CDR3. The chain combines TRBV5-1 with TRBJ2-7; 10 positions match TRBD1. The CDR3 covers 13 residues. V trimming: 3 bases; J trimming: 5 bases; junction bases outside the gene matches: 2. CDR1 is SGHRS and CDR2 is YFSETQ in the germline V gene. CDR3 residues: CASSSGTGDEQYF. CDR3 coding DNA: TGCGCCAGCAGCTCCGGGACAGGGGACGAGCAGTACTTC. The whole variable domain, remainder taken from reference TRBV5-1 and TRBJ2-7, is KAGVTQTPRYLIKTRGQQVTLSCSPISGHRSVSWYQQTPGQGLQFLFEYFSETQRNKGNFPGRFSGRQFSNSRSEMNVSTLELGDSALYLCASSSGTGDEQYFGPGTRLTVT.

This sequence joins TRBV6-5 and TRBJ2-2, with no clear D. V gave up 6 bases and J gave up 6 bases, with 11 bases separating them. Germline CDR1 and CDR2: MNHEY and SVGAGI. The CDR3 is 13 residues long. CDR3 in DNA: TGTGCCAGCAGCCTTTTCAGGTCCGGGGAGCTGTTTTTT. It yields the protein CASSLFRSGELFF.

With respect to this clone: Within the sample, other DNA sequences also encode this same CDR3. The chain uses TRBV9 and TRBJ2-7; 8 nucleotides agree with TRBD1. Trimming at V came to 0 bases and at J to 4 bases, leaving 3 bases not matched to a gene. CDR1 SGDLS and CDR2 YYNGEE come from the germline V gene. CDR3 size: 14 residues. The chain's CDR3 is CASSVDQGAYEQYF. CDR3 bases: TGTGCCAGCAGCGTAGACCAGGGGGCGTACGAGCAGTACTTC.

The chain is built from TRBV5-5 and TRBJ1-4; the D gene is possibly TRBD1 (5 bases). Per the germline V gene, CDR1 is SGHKS and CDR2 is YYEKEE (reference sequence). The length of the CDR3 is 15 residues. Trimming pared 0 bases from V and 3 bases from J, leaving 9 bases between. CDR3 residues: CASSLVGTANEKLFF. The CDR3 DNA reads TGTGCCAGCAGCTTGGTAGGGACGGCTAATGAAAAACTGTTTTTT. The whole variable domain, remainder taken from reference TRBV5-5 and TRBJ1-4, is DAGVTQSPTHLIKTRGQQVTLRCSPISGHKSVSWYQQVLGQGPQFIFQYYEKEERGRGNFPDRFSARQFPNYSSELNVNALLLGDSALYLCASSLVGTANEKLFFGSGTQLSVL.

This chain joins TRBV6-5 and TRBJ2-7, with 9 bases that match TRBD1. This CDR3 comprises 15 residues. The V segment lost 6 bases and the J segment 0 bases; nucleotides outside the gene matches: 6. Germline V gene data show CDR1 as MNHEY and CDR2 as SVGAGI. The CDR3 sequence is CASSLSTGGSYEQYF. DNA of the CDR3: TGTGCCAGCAGCTTGTCGACAGGGGGCTCCTACGAGCAGTACTTC.

The CDR3 loop reads CAISVLGSTYEQYF. CDR3 bases: TGTGCCATCAGTGTTCTTGGGTCCACCTACGAGCAGTACTTC. The chain uses TRBV10-3 and TRBJ2-7; no clear D gene. Germline assignment: CDR1 ENHRY and CDR2 SYGVKD. The CDR3 runs to 14 residues. V was clipped by 4 bases and J by 2 bases, with 12 bases between them.

This clone was observed a single time. The CDR3 coding sequence is TGCGCCAGCAGTGACGAGGGACTACCCCACAATGAGCAGTTCTTC. This translates into CASSDEGLPHNEQFF. The V call is TRBV10-1, the J call TRBJ2-1; TRBD2 matches at 7 bases. V dropped 3 bases and J dropped 5; count of bases not matched to a gene: 7. The CDR3 contains 15 residues. Germline V gene sequence: CDR1 WNHNN, CDR2 SYGVQD (reference sequence).

The chain joins TRBV2 to TRBJ1-6; 10 nucleotides match TRBD1. The CDR3 is 14 residues long. Germline values: CDR1 SNHLY, CDR2 FYNNEI. V gave up 7 bases and J gave up 9 bases; unmatched junction bases: 6. This CDR3 is CASIRRTGGSPLHF. CDR3 nucleotides: TGTGCCAGCATTCGACGGACAGGGGGTTCACCCCTCCACTTT.

This chain connects TRBV7-9 to TRBJ1-2; TRBD1 matches 9 bases. The CDR3 is 16 residues long. CDR1 and CDR2 from the germline V gene are SEHNR and FQNEAQ (reference sequence). The CDR3 DNA is TGTGCAGGTTCGGGAAACACGGAACAGGGGGCGCATGGCTACACCTTC. Translation: CAGSGNTEQGAHGYTF.

V and J are TRBV5-6 and TRBJ1-1; possibly TRBD1 for D (5 bases). V lost 4 bases and J 4 bases, leaving 11 bases between the germline ends. CDR3 length: 13 residues. Germline CDR1 SGHDT, CDR2 YYEEEE. The CDR3 DNA is TGTGCCAGCAGCAGTCGGGGGGTCACTGAAGCTTTCTTT. Residues: CASSSRGVTEAFF.

This chain joins TRBV5-4 and TRBJ1-3, with D maybe TRBD1 (5 bases). The CDR3 loop spans 14 amino acids. The V end lost 0 bases, the J end lost 2 bases, and 6 bases lay between the germline ends. From germline, CDR1 is SGHNT and CDR2 YYREEE (reference sequence). The CDR3 sequence: CASSLARAGNTIYF. CDR3 DNA sequence: TGTGCCAGCAGCTTGGCCAGGGCTGGAAACACCATATATTTT.

The chain employs TRBV15 and TRBJ2-2; D unclear. This CDR3 region has 15 residues. Trimming cost V 5 bases and J 1 base, with 11 bases left between them. Germline CDR1 and CDR2: LNHNV and YYDKDF (reference sequence). The CDR3 loop is CATSPLDGNTGELFF. Written as DNA, the CDR3 is TGTGCCACCAGCCCCTTGGACGGGAACACCGGGGAGCTGTTTTTT.

The V and J genes are TRBV6-6 and TRBJ2-4; weak D call: TRBD2 (6 bases). The V gene's germline CDR1 is MNHNY and CDR2 SVGAGI (reference sequence). CDR3 size: 16 residues. V lost 3 bases to trimming and J lost 0 bases, with 12 bases between them. CDR3 residues: CASSYFEGGAKNIQYF. As DNA, the CDR3 is TGTGCCAGCAGTTATTTTGAGGGAGGAGCCAAAAACATTCAGTACTTC.

As regards this clone: This sample also contains other DNA sequences that code for the same CDR3. This rearrangement joins TRBV5-1 to TRBJ1-1; 9 nucleotides match TRBD1. The V and J ends lost 3 bases and 4 bases, in that order; junction bases with no gene match: 4. The germline CDR1 and CDR2 sequences are SGHRS and YFSETQ. The CDR3 is 14 amino acids. The CDR3 loop reads CASSSGQGSTEAFF. The CDR3 nucleotides are TGCGCCAGCAGCTCGGGACAGGGAAGCACTGAAGCTTTCTTT.

The V and J genes are TRBV7-6 and TRBJ2-7, with 7 bases matching TRBD2. The J segment lost 6 bases and the V segment lost 5 bases, leaving 10 bases of the junction unmatched. Germline loops: CDR1 SGHVS, CDR2 FNYEAQ. The CDR3 sequence is 14 residues long. Here the CDR3 reads CASSSWAGAPEQYF. The DNA for the CDR3 is TGTGCCAGCAGCAGCTGGGCGGGAGCCCCCGAGCAGTACTTC.